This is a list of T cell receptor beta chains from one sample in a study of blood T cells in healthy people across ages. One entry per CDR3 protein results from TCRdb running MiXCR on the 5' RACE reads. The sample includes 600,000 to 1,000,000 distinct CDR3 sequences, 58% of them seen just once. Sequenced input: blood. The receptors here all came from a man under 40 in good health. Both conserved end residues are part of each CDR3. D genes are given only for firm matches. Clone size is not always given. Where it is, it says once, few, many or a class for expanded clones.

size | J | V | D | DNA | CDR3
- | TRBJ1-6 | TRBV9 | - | TGTGCCAGCAGCGGAGCCTTTGGTGGGGGTTCACCCCTCCACTTT | CASSGAFGGGSPLHF
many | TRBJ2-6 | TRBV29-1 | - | TGCAGCGTTGGATCTGGGGCCAACGTCCTGACTTTC | CSVGSGANVLTF
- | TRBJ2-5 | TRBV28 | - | TGTGCCAGCAGTTCCGCTCGGGAGCGGTTCCAAGAGACCCAGTACTTC | CASSSARERFQETQYF
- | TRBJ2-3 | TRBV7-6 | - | TGTGCCAGCAGCTTAACTCCCTTGGCGGGTAAAGATACGCAGTATTTT | CASSLTPLAGKDTQYF
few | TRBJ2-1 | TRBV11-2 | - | TGTGCCAGCAGTTCGGGCAGCGTACTAGCAAATGAGCAGTTCTTC | CASSSGSVLANEQFF
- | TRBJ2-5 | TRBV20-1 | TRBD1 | TGCAGTGCTAGAGCAGGGGGCGCGGGGACCCAGTACTTC | CSARAGGAGTQYF
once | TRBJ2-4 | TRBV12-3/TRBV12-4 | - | TGTGCCAGCACCCGGGGGAGAAACATTCAGTACTTC | CASTRGRNIQYF
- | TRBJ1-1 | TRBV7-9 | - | TGTGCCAGCAGCGCCGTACAGGAGTCTGAAGCTTTCTTT | CASSAVQESEAFF
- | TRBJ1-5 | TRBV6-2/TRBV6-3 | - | TGTGCCAGCGGGGAAGGGGGGACCAATCAGCCCCAGCATTTT | CASGEGGTNQPQHF
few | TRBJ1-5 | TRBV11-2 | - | TGTGCCAGCAGCCCAGTAATTCAGCCCCAGCATTTT | CASSPVIQPQHF
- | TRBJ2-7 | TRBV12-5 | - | TGTGCTAGTGGTTTGGTACTCGGGACCCCAAAAAACTACGAGCAGTACTTC | CASGLVLGTPKNYEQYF
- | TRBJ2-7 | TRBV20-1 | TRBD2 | TGCAGCGCAGAGGGGCGGGAGGGGCCCTACGAGCAGTACTTC | CSAEGREGPYEQYF
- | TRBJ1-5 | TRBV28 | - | TGTGCCAGCAGAGTAGGGACGGATTATAGCAATCAGCCCCAGCATTTT | CASRVGTDYSNQPQHF
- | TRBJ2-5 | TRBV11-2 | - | TGTGCCAGCAGCTCTCATATTGGACCTTCTGGGCAGACCCAGTACTTC | CASSSHIGPSGQTQYF
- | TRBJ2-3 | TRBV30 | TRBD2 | TGTGCCTGGAAGGGGACTAGCGGGGGATGGACAGATACGCAGTATTTT | CAWKGTSGGWTDTQYF
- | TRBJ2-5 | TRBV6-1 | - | TGTGCCAGCAGTGTAGCCCCCAGCGGGCAGTACTTC | CASSVAPSGQYF
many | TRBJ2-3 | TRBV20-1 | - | TGCAGTGCTAGTCTCCCAGATACGCAGTATTTT | CSASLPDTQYF
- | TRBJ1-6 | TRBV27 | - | TGTGCCAGCAGAACCCCCGGGCAGGGGAATTCACCCCTCCACTTT | CASRTPGQGNSPLHF
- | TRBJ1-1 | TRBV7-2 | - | TGTGCCAGCAGCTTCCGTTACACTGAAGCTTTCTTT | CASSFRYTEAFF
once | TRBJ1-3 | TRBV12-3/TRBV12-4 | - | TGTGCCAGCAGTTTCTGGCAGGGCTCTGGAAACACCATATATTTT | CASSFWQGSGNTIYF
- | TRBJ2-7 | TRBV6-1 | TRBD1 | TGTGCCAGCAGGGACAGGGTTGAACGCTACGAGCAGTACTTC | CASRDRVERYEQYF
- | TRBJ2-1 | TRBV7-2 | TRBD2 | TGTGCCAGCAGCTTTTCGACCGGGACTAGCGGCCTTAGAGAGCAGTTCTTC | CASSFSTGTSGLREQFF
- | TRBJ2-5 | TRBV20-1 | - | TGCAGTGCTAGTCTCCTCCCTCTCAATGAGCAGTACTTC | CSASLLPLNEQYF
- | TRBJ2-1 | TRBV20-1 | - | TGCAGTGCTAGAAACACTACAAGCGTTTGGATTGAGCAGTTCTTC | CSARNTTSVWIEQFF
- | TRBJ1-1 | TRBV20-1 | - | TGCAGTGCTAGACCCGGGGGGACCACTGAAGCTTTCTTT | CSARPGGTTEAFF
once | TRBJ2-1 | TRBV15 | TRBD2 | TGTACCACCAGCAGGCCCTTGGCTAGCGGGTACAATGAGCAGTTCTTC | CTTSRPLASGYNEQFF
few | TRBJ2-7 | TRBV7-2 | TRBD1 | TGTGCCAGCAGCTCCCATGACAGGGTAGCCTACGAGCAGTACTTC | CASSSHDRVAYEQYF
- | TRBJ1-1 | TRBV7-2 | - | TGTGCCAGCAGCTGGGCAGGGCTGAACACTGAAGCTTTCTTT | CASSWAGLNTEAFF
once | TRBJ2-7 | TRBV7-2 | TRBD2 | TGTGCCAGCAGCCCCCTAGGTAAGCGGGGTACCTACGAGCAGTACTTC | CASSPLGKRGTYEQYF
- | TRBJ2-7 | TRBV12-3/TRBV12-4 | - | TGTGCCAGCAGTACTATCTGGGGGTCCTACGGGCAGTACTTC | CASSTIWGSYGQYF
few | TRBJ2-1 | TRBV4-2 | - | TGTGCCAGCAGCCAAGAGTACGATGATGAGCAGTTCTTC | CASSQEYDDEQFF
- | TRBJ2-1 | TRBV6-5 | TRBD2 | TGTGCCAGCAGTCCGACTAGCGGTTGGATCGATGAGCAGTTCTTC | CASSPTSGWIDEQFF
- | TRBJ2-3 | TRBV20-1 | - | TGCAGTGCTAGTGATGCAGGGACCGCCCAAGATACGCAGTATTTT | CSASDAGTAQDTQYF
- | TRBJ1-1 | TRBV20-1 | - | TGCAGTCCCGGGCGGGGGAACACTGAAGCTTTCTTT | CSPGRGNTEAFF
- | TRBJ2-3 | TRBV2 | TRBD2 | TGTGCCAGCAGTCAGTCATTCCTAGCGGAGGGTGGAGATACGCAGTATTTT | CASSQSFLAEGGDTQYF
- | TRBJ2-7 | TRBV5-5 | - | TGTGCCAGCAGCCGTGTCCTCCTCTCCTACGAGCAGTACTTC | CASSRVLLSYEQYF
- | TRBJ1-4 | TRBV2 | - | TGTGCCAGCAACAGAGATAATGAAAAACTGTTTTTT | CASNRDNEKLFF